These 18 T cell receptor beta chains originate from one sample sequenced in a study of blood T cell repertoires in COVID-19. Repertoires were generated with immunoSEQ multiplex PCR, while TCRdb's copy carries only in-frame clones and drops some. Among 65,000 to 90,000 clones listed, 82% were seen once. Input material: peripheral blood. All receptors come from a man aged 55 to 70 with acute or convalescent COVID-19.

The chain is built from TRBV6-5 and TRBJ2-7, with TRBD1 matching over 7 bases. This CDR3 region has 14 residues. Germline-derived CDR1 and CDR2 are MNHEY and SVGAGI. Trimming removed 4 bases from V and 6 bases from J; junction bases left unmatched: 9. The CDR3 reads CASSSPDRTREQYF. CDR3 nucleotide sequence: TGTGCCAGCAGTTCGCCGGACAGGACTCGCGAGCAGTACTTC.

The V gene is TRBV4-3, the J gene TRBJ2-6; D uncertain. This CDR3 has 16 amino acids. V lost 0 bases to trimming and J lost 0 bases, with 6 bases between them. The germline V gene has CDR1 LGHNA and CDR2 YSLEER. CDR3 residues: CASSQDDNSGANVLTF. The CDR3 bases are TGCGCCAGCAGCCAAGATGACAACTCTGGGGCCAACGTCCTGACTTTC.

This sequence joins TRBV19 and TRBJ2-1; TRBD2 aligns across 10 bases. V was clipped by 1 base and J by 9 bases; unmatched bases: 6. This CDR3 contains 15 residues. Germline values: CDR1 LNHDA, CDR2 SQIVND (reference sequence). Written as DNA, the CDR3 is TGTGCCAGTAGTATAGCTAGCGGGAGCAGCGGTGAGCAGTTCTTC. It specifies CASSIASGSSGEQFF.

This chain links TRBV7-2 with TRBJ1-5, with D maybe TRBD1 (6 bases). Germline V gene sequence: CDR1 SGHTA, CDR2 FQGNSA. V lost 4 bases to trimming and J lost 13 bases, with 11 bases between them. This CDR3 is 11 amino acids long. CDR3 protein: CASSSGVTQHF. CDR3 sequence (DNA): TGTGCCAGCAGCTCAGGGGTGACACAGCATTTT.

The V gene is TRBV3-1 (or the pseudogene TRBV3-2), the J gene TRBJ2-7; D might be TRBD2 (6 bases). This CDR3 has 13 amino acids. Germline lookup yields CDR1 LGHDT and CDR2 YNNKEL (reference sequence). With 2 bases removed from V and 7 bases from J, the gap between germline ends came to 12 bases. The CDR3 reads CASSQMLASEQYF. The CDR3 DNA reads TGTGCCAGCAGCCAAATGCTAGCGAGTGAGCAGTACTTC.

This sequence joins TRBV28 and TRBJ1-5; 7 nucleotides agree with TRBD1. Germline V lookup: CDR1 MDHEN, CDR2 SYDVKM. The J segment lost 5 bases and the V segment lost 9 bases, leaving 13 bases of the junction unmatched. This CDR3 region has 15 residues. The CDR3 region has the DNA TGTGCCAGTACAGAGTCAGGGGGGAATTATCAGCCCCAGCATTTT. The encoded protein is CASTESGGNYQPQHF.

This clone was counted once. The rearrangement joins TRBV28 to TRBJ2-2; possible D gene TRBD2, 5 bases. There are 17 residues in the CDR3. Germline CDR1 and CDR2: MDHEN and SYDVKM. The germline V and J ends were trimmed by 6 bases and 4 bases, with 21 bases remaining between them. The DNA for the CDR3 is TGTGCCAGCAGCCCTACCTCGATAGGCGGGTCCACCGGGGAGCTGTTTTTT. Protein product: CASSPTSIGGSTGELFF.

CDR3 in amino acids: CASSVAASGGFRETQYF. CDR3 DNA: TGTGCCAGCAGCGTAGCGGCTAGCGGGGGGTTTAGGGAGACCCAGTACTTC. This rearrangement joins TRBV9 to TRBJ2-5, with 11 nucleotides matching TRBD2. The V gene end was trimmed by 0 bases and the J gene end by 5 bases; junction bases not matched to a gene: 9. This CDR3 is built from 17 residues. From germline, CDR1 is SGDLS and CDR2 YYNGEE.

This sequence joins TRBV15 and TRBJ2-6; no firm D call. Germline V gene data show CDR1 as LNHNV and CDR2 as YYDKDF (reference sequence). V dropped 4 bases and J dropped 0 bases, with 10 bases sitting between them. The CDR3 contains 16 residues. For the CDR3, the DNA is TGTGCCACCAGCACCGCGATTGTCTCTGGGGCCAACGTCCTGACTTTC. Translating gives CATSTAIVSGANVLTF.

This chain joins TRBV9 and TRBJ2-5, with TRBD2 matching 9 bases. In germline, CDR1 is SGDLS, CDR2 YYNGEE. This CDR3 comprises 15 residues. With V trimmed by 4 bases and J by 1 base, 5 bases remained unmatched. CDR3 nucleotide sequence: TGTGCCAGCAGCCAAGCGGGGGGCCTCCAAGAGACCCAGTACTTC. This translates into CASSQAGGLQETQYF.

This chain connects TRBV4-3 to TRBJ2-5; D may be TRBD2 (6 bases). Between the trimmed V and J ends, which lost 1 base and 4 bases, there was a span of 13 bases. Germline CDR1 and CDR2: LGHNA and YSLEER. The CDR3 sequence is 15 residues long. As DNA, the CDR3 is TGCGCCAGCAGCCAAGCGGGCTACGGGGGAGAGACCCAGTACTTC. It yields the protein CASSQAGYGGETQYF.

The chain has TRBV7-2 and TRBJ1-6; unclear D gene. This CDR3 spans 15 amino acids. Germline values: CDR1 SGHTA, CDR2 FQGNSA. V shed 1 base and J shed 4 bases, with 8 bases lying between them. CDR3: CASSLGEIYNSPLHF. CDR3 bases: TGTGCCAGCAGCTTAGGAGAAATTTATAATTCACCCCTCCACTTT. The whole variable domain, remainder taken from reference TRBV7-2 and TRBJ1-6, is GAGVSQSPSNKVTEKGKDVELRCDPISGHTALYWYRQSLGQGLEFLIYFQGNSAPDKSGLPSDRFSAERTGGSVSTLTIQRTQQEDSAVYLCASSLGEIYNSPLHFGNGTRLTVT.

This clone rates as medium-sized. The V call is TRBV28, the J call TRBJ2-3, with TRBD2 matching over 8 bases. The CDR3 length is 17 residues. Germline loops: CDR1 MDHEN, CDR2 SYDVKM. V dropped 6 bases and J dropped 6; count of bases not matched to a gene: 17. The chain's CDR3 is CASSPATSGAVRDTQYF. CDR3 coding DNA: TGTGCCAGCAGCCCCGCAACTAGCGGAGCCGTCCGGGATACGCAGTATTTT.

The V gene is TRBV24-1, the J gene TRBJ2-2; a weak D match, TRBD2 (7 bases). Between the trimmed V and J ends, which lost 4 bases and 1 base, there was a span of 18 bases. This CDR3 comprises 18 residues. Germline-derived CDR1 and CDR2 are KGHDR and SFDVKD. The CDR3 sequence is CATSDRASGGLNTGELFF. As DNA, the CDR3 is TGTGCCACCAGTGACCGCGCGTCCGGGGGGCTGAACACCGGGGAGCTGTTTTTT.

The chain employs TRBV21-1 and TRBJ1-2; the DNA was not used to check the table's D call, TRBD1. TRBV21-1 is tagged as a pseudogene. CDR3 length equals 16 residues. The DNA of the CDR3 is TGTGCCAGCAGCAAAGTAGGGGGACACCAGCAAGGGGGCTACACCTTC. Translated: CASSKVGGHQQGGYTF.

The CDR3 DNA is TGTGCCAGCAGCTTGGTCAACAGGGGGCGTAGAGAGACCCAGTACTTC. Protein: CASSLVNRGRRETQYF. The chain combines TRBV5-4 with TRBJ2-5; 9 positions agree with TRBD1. The CDR3 is 16 residues long. The V segment lost 0 bases and the J segment 4 bases; nucleotides outside the gene matches: 7. CDR1 is SGHNT, CDR2 YYREEE, per germline (reference sequence).

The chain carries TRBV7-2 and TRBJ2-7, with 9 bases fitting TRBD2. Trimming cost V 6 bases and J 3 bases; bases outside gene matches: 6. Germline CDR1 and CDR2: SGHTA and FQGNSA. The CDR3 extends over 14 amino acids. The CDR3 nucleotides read TGTGCCAGCAGGCCGTCTAGCGGGAACTACGAGCAGTACTTC. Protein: CASRPSSGNYEQYF.

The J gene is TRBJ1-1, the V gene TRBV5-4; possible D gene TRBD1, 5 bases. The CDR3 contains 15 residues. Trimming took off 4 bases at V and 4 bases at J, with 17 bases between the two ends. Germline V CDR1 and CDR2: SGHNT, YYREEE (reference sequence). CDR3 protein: CASSPQAMGGTEAFF. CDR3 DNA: TGTGCCAGCAGCCCACAGGCTATGGGTGGCACTGAAGCTTTCTTT.